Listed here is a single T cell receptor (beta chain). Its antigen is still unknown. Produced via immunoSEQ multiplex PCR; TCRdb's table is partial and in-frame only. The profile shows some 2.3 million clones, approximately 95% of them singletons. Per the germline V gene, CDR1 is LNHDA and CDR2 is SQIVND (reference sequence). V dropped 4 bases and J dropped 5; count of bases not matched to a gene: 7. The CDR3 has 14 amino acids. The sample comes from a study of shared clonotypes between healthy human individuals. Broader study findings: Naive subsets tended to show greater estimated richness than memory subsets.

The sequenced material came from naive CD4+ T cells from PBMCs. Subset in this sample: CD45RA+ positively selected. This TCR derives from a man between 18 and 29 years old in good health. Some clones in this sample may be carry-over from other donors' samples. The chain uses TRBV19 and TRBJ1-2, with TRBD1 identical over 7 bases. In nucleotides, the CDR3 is TGTGCCAGTAGTAAAAGGGGGCCGATTTATGGCTACACCTTC. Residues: CASSKRGPIYGYTF.